Below, one T cell receptor (beta chain) is given with its context. Its matching antigen is unknown. The entry originates in a study of graft-versus-host responses after intestinal transplantation. For the study at large: Transplant types were multivisceral, liver-intestinal, or isolated intestinal.

Some clones are missing from TCRdb's copy, which holds only in-frame ones; the method was immunoSEQ multiplex PCR. This table holds around 99,000 clones, around 90% found once. The specimen was unstimulated CD4+ T cells sorted from spleen or lymph node cells, collected before transplant. The receptor comes from a human donor who was the organ donor for an intestinal transplant.

Here the CDR3 DNA reads TGTGCCAGCACCCGGGCTAGCGGGGGGGCGGGGACCCAGTACTTC. It codes for CASTRASGGAGTQYF. This rearrangement joins TRBV27 to TRBJ2-5; 12 bases are a match to TRBD2. Trimming removed 7 bases from V and 7 bases from J; junction bases left unmatched: 10. CDR1 and CDR2 from the germline V gene are MNHEY and SMNVEV (reference sequence). The CDR3 spans 15 residues.